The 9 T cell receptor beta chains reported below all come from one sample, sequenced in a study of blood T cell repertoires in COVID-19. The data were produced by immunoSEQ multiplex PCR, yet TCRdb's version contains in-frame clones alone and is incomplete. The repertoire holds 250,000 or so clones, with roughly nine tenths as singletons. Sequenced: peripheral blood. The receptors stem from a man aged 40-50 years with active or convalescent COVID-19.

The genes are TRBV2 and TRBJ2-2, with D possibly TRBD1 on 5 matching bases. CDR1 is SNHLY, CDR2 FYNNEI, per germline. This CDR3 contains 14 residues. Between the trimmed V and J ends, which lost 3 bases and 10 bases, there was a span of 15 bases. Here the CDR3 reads CASSDGRAPAELFF. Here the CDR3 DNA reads TGTGCCAGCAGTGATGGCAGGGCCCCTGCGGAGCTGTTTTTT.

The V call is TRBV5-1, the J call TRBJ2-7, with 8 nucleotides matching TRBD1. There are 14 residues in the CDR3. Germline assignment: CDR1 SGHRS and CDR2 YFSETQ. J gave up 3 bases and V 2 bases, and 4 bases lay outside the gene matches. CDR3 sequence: CASSFSGGGYEQYF. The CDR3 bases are TGCGCCAGCAGCTTTTCAGGGGGCGGCTACGAGCAGTACTTC.

The CDR3 loop is CAWGGTELRGQFF. The CDR3 DNA follows: TGTGCCTGGGGTGGGACAGAATTGCGTGGTCAGTTCTTC. V gene TRBV30 combines with J gene TRBJ2-1; 7 bases agree with TRBD1. Per the germline V gene, CDR1 is GTSNPN and CDR2 is SVGIG (reference sequence). The trim removed 5 bases at V and 13 bases at J, leaving 14 bases unmatched. The CDR3 has 13 amino acids.

The CDR3 spells CASSQGQGDQPQHF. The CDR3 nucleotides read TGTGCCAGCAGCCAGGGACAGGGAGATCAGCCCCAGCATTTT. The genes are TRBV6-5 and TRBJ1-5; 9 nucleotides agree with TRBD1. The CDR3 runs 14 residues. CDR1 MNHEY and CDR2 SVGAGI come from the germline V gene. J was trimmed by 5 bases and V by 6 bases; bases with no gene match: 5.

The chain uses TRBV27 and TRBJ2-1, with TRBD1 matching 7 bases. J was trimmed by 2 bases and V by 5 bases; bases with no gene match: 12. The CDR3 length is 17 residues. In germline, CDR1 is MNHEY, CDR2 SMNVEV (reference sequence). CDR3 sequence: CASSRLDRVVPYNEQFF. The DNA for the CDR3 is TGTGCCAGCAGTAGATTAGACAGGGTAGTACCCTACAATGAGCAGTTCTTC.

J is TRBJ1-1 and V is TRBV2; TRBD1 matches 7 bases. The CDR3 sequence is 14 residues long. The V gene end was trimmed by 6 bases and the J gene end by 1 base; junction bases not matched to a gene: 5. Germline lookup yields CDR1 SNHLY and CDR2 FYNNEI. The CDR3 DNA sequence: TGTGCCAGCAGGGCGGGACAGACGAACACTGAAGCTTTCTTT. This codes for CASRAGQTNTEAFF.

The DNA for the CDR3 is TGTGCCAGCAGCCTTGGTAGCGGGGTCACAGATACGCAGTATTTT. This sequence encodes CASSLGSGVTDTQYF. The genes are TRBV3-1 (or the pseudogene TRBV3-2) and TRBJ2-3; TRBD2 aligns across 8 bases. The CDR3 runs 15 residues. Germline-derived CDR1 and CDR2 are LGHDT and YNNKEL (reference sequence). The V and J ends lost 4 bases and 2 bases, in that order; junction bases with no gene match: 5.

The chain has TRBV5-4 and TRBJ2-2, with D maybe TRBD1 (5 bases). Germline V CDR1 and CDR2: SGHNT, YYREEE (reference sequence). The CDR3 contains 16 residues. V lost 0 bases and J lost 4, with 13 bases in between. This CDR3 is CASSLETQDSTGELFF. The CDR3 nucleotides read TGTGCCAGCAGCTTGGAGACACAGGATTCCACCGGGGAGCTGTTTTTT. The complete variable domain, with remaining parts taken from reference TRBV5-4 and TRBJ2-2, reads ETGVTQSPTHLIKTRGQQVTLRCSSQSGHNTVSWYQQALGQGPQFIFQYYREEENGRGNFPPRFSGLQFPNYSSELNVNALELDDSALYLCASSLETQDSTGELFFGEGSRLTVL.

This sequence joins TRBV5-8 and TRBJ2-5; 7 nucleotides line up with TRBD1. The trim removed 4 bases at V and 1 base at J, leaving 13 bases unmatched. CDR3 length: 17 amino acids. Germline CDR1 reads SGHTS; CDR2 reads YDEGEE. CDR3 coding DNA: TGTGCCAGCAGCCCCGGGACAGCGTCTACTATCCAAGAGACCCAGTACTTC. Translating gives CASSPGTASTIQETQYF.